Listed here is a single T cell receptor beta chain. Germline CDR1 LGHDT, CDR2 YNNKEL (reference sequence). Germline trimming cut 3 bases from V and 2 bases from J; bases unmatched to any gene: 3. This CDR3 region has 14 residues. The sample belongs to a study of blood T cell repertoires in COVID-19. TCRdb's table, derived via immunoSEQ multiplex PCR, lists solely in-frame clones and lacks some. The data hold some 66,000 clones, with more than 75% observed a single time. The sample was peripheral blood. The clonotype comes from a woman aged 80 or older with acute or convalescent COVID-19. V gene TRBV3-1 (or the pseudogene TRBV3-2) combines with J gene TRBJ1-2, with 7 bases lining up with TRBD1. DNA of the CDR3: TGTGCCAGCAGCCAGTACAGGGGAAACTATGGCTACACCTTC. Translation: CASSQYRGNYGYTF.